The 30 T cell receptor beta chains below all came from one sample that was sequenced in a study of human T cells and chemical hapten exposure. Stated time point: patch test 1, 2 weeks after DPC sensitization. Treatment: therapeutic diphenylcyclopropenone sensitization with weekly scalp DPC. TCRdb ran MiXCR on the RACE reads and lists one entry per CDR3 protein. This sample has around 380,000 distinct CDR3 sequences, with roughly 4.8% found just once. Here the sequenced sample was whole blood, taken in connection with sensitization to the hapten diphenylcyclopropenone (DPC). These receptor sequences come from a woman aged 45-60 years with alopecia areata. Some clones in this sample may be carry-over from other donors' samples.

Only a few counts were recorded for this clonotype. The CDR3 here is CASRLPPGQGLNEQFF. The CDR3 DNA reads TGTGCCAGCAGACTCCCTCCGGGACAGGGGCTAAATGAGCAGTTCTTC. The chain employs TRBV12-3 or TRBV12-4 and TRBJ2-1, with 10 bases that match TRBD1. CDR3 length: 16 amino acids. V dropped 6 bases and J dropped 7; count of bases not matched to a gene: 12.

This clonotype was counted many times. The chain recombines TRBV18 with TRBJ1-6; D is possibly TRBD1 (5 bases). This CDR3 has 15 amino acids. The germline gives CDR1 KGHSH, CDR2 LQKENI. Trimming cost V 2 bases and J 7 bases, with 12 bases left between them. CDR3: CASSPRSGSNSPLHF. CDR3 coding DNA: TGTGCCAGCTCACCAAGGTCAGGGAGCAATTCACCCCTCCACTTT. Based on the CDR3 plus reference TRBV18 and TRBJ1-6, the full variable domain is NAGVMQNPRHLVRRRGQEARLRCSPMKGHSHVYWYRQLPEEGLKFMVYLQKENIIDESGMPKERFSAEFPKEGPSILRIQQVVRGDSAAYFCASSPRSGSNSPLHFGNGTRLTVT.

This clonotype was seen repeatedly, ten times or more. The J gene is TRBJ1-1, the V gene TRBV6-5, with D unresolved. V was trimmed by 6 bases and J by 3 bases, leaving 17 bases between them. This CDR3 comprises 15 residues. Germline V CDR1 and CDR2: MNHEY, SVGAGI. CDR3 amino acids: CASSRLVRFHTEAFF. CDR3 bases: TGTGCCAGCAGCCGCCTTGTCAGGTTTCACACTGAAGCTTTCTTT.

This clonotype has more than one count but fewer than ten. CDR3 coding DNA: TGTGCCAGGTTGGAAGGAGGCCACGAGCAGTACTTC. Its translation is CARLEGGHEQYF. The J gene is TRBJ2-7, the V gene TRBV6-2 or TRBV6-3, with D possibly matching TRBD2 (5 bases). CDR1 MNHEY and CDR2 SVGEGT come from the germline V gene. The CDR3 is made up of 12 amino acids. The V gene lost 9 bases and the J gene lost 5 bases, with 14 bases spanning the gap.

This clonotype was recorded a few times. This chain uses TRBV12-3 or TRBV12-4 with TRBJ1-1; D is uncertain. There are 15 residues in the CDR3. The germline V and J ends were trimmed by 7 bases and 0 bases, with 15 bases remaining between them. Here the CDR3 reads CASTFRALMNTEAFF. The CDR3 region has the DNA TGTGCCAGCACCTTCCGGGCGCTGATGAACACTGAAGCTTTCTTT.

At least ten counts were recorded for this clonotype. The rearrangement links TRBV6-2 or TRBV6-3 to TRBJ2-2; unclear D gene. V was clipped by 10 bases and J by 1 base, with 4 bases between them. The CDR3 runs 11 residues. Per germline, CDR1 MNHEY and CDR2 SVGEGT. CDR3 loop: CATMNTGELFF. DNA of the CDR3: TGTGCCACCATGAACACCGGGGAGCTGTTTTTT.

The chain recombines TRBV4-3 with TRBJ2-7; 9 bases line up with TRBD2. Per germline, CDR1 LGHNA and CDR2 YSLEER. The V and J ends lost 1 base and 4 bases, in that order; junction bases with no gene match: 5. The CDR3 contains 15 residues. CDR3 protein: CASSQANSGRYEQYF. In DNA, the CDR3 is TGCGCCAGCAGCCAAGCGAATAGCGGGAGATACGAGCAGTACTTC.

This clonotype was counted many times. This rearrangement joins TRBV4-1 to TRBJ2-7; 7 bases are shared with TRBD1. The V gene's germline CDR1 is MGHRA and CDR2 YSYEKL. The ends lost 3 bases at V and 2 bases at J; junction bases unmatched: 4. This CDR3 contains 14 residues. The CDR3 DNA follows: TGCGCCAGCAGCCATGCCGGGACAGCCTACGAGCAGTACTTC. It codes for CASSHAGTAYEQYF.

At least ten counts were recorded for this clonotype. This chain links TRBV3-1 with TRBJ1-6; 7 bases line up with TRBD1. The CDR3 spans 14 residues. The V gene end was trimmed by 1 base and the J gene end by 10 bases; junction bases not matched to a gene: 4. CDR1 LGHDT and CDR2 YNNKEL come from the germline V gene (reference sequence). CDR3 DNA: TGTGCCAGCAGCCAAGGGCAGGGGGGATCACCCCTCCACTTT. Residues: CASSQGQGGSPLHF.

This clonotype was seen only a few times. The V call is TRBV5-4, the J call TRBJ2-5, with TRBD2 matching 11 bases. This CDR3 comprises 18 residues. The germline gives CDR1 SGHNT, CDR2 YYREEE (reference sequence). With V trimmed by 0 bases and J by 2 bases, 9 bases remained unmatched. In DNA, the CDR3 is TGTGCCAGCAGCTTGGGTCGACTAGCGGGGAGCTGGCAAGAGACCCAGTACTTC. Translating it yields CASSLGRLAGSWQETQYF.

This clonotype appeared many times. The CDR3 DNA reads TGTGCCAGCAGCTTAGCAGCGGCAGGGGTCGGAGCTTTCTTT. It codes for CASSLAAAGVGAFF. V and J are TRBV7-8 and TRBJ1-1; tentatively, D is TRBD1 (6 bases). The CDR3 consists of 14 residues. Germline V CDR1 and CDR2: SGHVS, FQNEAQ. The germline V and J ends were trimmed by 0 bases and 10 bases, with 15 bases remaining between them.

This clonotype has at least ten counts. V gene TRBV20-1 combines with J gene TRBJ1-4; D ambiguous. The V and J ends lost 3 bases and 8 bases respectively, with 19 bases between them. This CDR3 region has 15 residues. Germline loops: CDR1 DFQATT, CDR2 SNEGSKA (reference sequence). For the CDR3, the DNA is TGCAGTGCTAGTTCTACGAGGGCCACTCGGGAAAAACTGTTTTTT. It specifies CSASSTRATREKLFF.

DNA of the CDR3: TGTGCCAGCAGCTTATCTAGCGGGAGCTCCTACGAGCAGTACTTC. It codes for CASSLSSGSSYEQYF. The chain recombines TRBV7-8 with TRBJ2-7; 10 nucleotides match TRBD2. Germline V gives CDR1 SGHVS, CDR2 FQNEAQ. CDR3 length: 15 residues. V gave up 2 bases and J gave up 0 bases; unmatched junction bases: 1.

This chain uses TRBV2 with TRBJ2-2; 7 nucleotides align to TRBD2. J gave up 6 bases and V 6 bases, and 7 bases lay outside the gene matches. This CDR3 spans 14 amino acids. Germline V gene data show CDR1 as SNHLY and CDR2 as FYNNEI. The CDR3: CASSQRGGAGELFF. CDR3 nucleotide sequence: TGTGCCAGCAGCCAGCGGGGAGGAGCCGGGGAGCTGTTTTTT. The full variable domain, with the rest looked up from reference TRBV2 and TRBJ2-2, is EPEVTQTPSHQVTQMGQEVILRCVPISNHLYFYWYRQILGQKVEFLVSFYNNEISEKSEIFDDQFSVERPDGSNFTLKIRSTKLEDSAMYFCASSQRGGAGELFFGEGSRLTVL.

Many counts were recorded for this clonotype. This sequence joins TRBV29-1 and TRBJ2-3; maybe TRBD2 (6 bases). With 4 bases removed from V and 2 bases from J, the gap between germline ends came to 19 bases. CDR3 length equals 16 residues. Germline V gene lookup returns CDR1 SQVTM and CDR2 ANQGSEA. The CDR3 loop reads CSVGLLATPVTDTQYF. The CDR3 DNA sequence: TGCAGCGTTGGCCTACTAGCAACCCCCGTCACAGATACGCAGTATTTT.

This clonotype was recorded at least ten times. This chain connects TRBV7-2 to TRBJ2-1; D is perhaps TRBD1 or TRBD2 (5 bases each). The CDR3 sequence is 14 residues long. Trimming shortened V by 8 bases and J by 5 bases, and 16 bases separated the two germline ends. Germline loops: CDR1 SGHTA, CDR2 FQGNSA. CDR3 region: CASSPGTGNNEQFF. CDR3 coding DNA: TGTGCCAGCTCGCCCGGGACGGGTAACAATGAGCAGTTCTTC.

This clonotype was detected a few times. CDR3 protein: CASSPLAGGSGNSPLHF. DNA of the CDR3: TGTGCCAGCTCACCACTTGCAGGGGGCTCTGGAAATTCACCCCTCCACTTT. This chain connects TRBV18 to TRBJ1-6; 8 nucleotides line up with TRBD1. CDR3 size: 17 residues. V lost 1 base to trimming and J lost 7 bases; unmatched junction nucleotides: 9. Looked up from germline, CDR1 is KGHSH and CDR2 is LQKENI. The full variable domain, with the rest looked up from reference TRBV18 and TRBJ1-6, is NAGVMQNPRHLVRRRGQEARLRCSPMKGHSHVYWYRQLPEEGLKFMVYLQKENIIDESGMPKERFSAEFPKEGPSILRIQQVVRGDSAAYFCASSPLAGGSGNSPLHFGNGTRLTVT.

At least ten counts were recorded for this clonotype. The CDR3 coding sequence is TGCGCCAGCAGCACACAGGGAGATACGCAGTATTTT. Protein product: CASSTQGDTQYF. J is TRBJ2-3 and V is TRBV4-1, with D possibly TRBD1 on 6 matching bases. CDR1 is MGHRA and CDR2 is YSYEKL in the germline V gene. V was cut by 5 bases and J by 5 bases, with 8 bases left in between. The CDR3 is 12 residues long.

This clonotype appeared a few times. The V gene is TRBV20-1, the J gene TRBJ1-1, with D perhaps TRBD1 (6 bases). V shed 5 bases and J shed 2 bases, with 12 bases lying between them. Per germline, CDR1 DFQATT and CDR2 SNEGSKA (reference sequence). CDR3 length: 13 amino acids. CDR3 nucleotide sequence: TGCAGTGCTGGAGCCAGGGGCAACACTGAAGCTTTCTTT. Translated, it gives CSAGARGNTEAFF.

This clonotype showed up many times. This chain connects TRBV21-1 to TRBJ2-1; the listed D gene, TRBD1, was not tested against the DNA. TRBV21-1 is a known pseudogene. This CDR3 is 16 amino acids long. For the CDR3, the DNA is TGTGCCAGCAGCAATGGACAGGGGCCGGGCCTGGGTGAGCAGTTCTTC. Protein product: CASSNGQGPGLGEQFF.

This clonotype was picked up many times. The genes are TRBV6-5 and TRBJ2-2, with D unclear. Trimming took off 1 base at V and 6 bases at J, with 12 bases between the two ends. The V gene's germline CDR1 is MNHEY and CDR2 SVGAGI. This CDR3 has 15 residues. CDR3: CASSYYIPEPGELFF. CDR3 bases: TGTGCCAGCAGTTACTATATCCCCGAGCCCGGGGAGCTGTTTTTT.

For the CDR3, the DNA is TGTGCCATCAGTGAGGGGCAGGGACCCTATAATTCACCCCTCCACTTT. This translates into CAISEGQGPYNSPLHF. The chain joins TRBV10-3 to TRBJ1-6, with D perhaps TRBD1 (5 bases). Germline loops: CDR1 ENHRY, CDR2 SYGVKD. Trimming removed 2 bases from V and 2 bases from J, with 10 bases in between. CDR3 length: 16 amino acids.

The J gene is TRBJ2-3, the V gene TRBV7-6; D not resolved. The CDR3 has 17 amino acids. The V gene's germline CDR1 is SGHVS and CDR2 FNYEAQ. V was trimmed by 1 base and J by 0 bases, leaving 14 bases between them. CDR3 DNA: TGTGCCAGCAGCTTAGATAGGCGCCACGCTAGCACAGATACGCAGTATTTT. Translated: CASSLDRRHASTDTQYF. The variable domain in full, with the rest retrieved from reference TRBV7-6 and TRBJ2-3, is GAGVSQSPRYKVTKRGQDVALRCDPISGHVSLYWYRQALGQGPEFLTYFNYEAQQDKSGLPNDRFSAERPEGSISTLTIQRTEQRDSAMYRCASSLDRRHASTDTQYFGPGTRLTVL.

There are many counts of this clonotype. The chain employs TRBV28 and TRBJ2-1; 14 bases map to TRBD2. CDR3 length: 15 amino acids. Germline values: CDR1 MDHEN, CDR2 SYDVKM. V dropped 7 bases and J dropped 7; count of bases not matched to a gene: 6. The CDR3 is CASTLGTSGSNEQFF. In DNA form, the CDR3 reads TGTGCCAGCACTCTTGGGACTAGCGGGAGTAATGAGCAGTTCTTC.

This clonotype was found many times. The J gene is TRBJ1-3, the V gene TRBV20-1, with a possible D match to TRBD1 (5 bases). CDR3 length: 14 amino acids. V lost 3 bases and J lost 1, with 10 bases in between. Germline CDR1 and CDR2: DFQATT and SNEGSKA (reference sequence). Written as DNA, the CDR3 is TGCAGTGCTAGGCTGCAGGGATCTGGAAACACCATATATTTT. Translated: CSARLQGSGNTIYF.

There are a few counts of this clonotype. For the CDR3, the DNA is TGTGCCTTCCCCGGGGGGTCTAGCACAGATACGCAGTATTTT. Translation gives CAFPGGSSTDTQYF. The chain links TRBV30 to TRBJ2-3; 7 bases are shared with TRBD2. Unmatched junction bases numbered 7, after V lost 7 bases and J lost 0 bases. This CDR3 spans 14 amino acids. Germline V lookup: CDR1 GTSNPN, CDR2 SVGIG (reference sequence).

This clonotype was picked up many times. CDR3 in DNA: TGTGCCAGCAGCCCAGCGGGAGGCGCCTACAATGAGCAGTTCTTC. Translating it yields CASSPAGGAYNEQFF. V and J are TRBV7-2 and TRBJ2-1, with 9 bases aligning to TRBD2. This CDR3 is built from 15 residues. After removal of 5 bases from V and 2 bases from J, the junction contained 4 bases not matched to a gene. Germline V gives CDR1 SGHTA, CDR2 FQGNSA.

This clonotype occurred a few times. V is TRBV4-1 and J is TRBJ1-1; TRBD1 might be the D (5 bases). The CDR3 extends over 15 amino acids. V was shortened by 6 bases and J by 11 bases, with 25 bases between the two germline ends. The germline V gene has CDR1 MGHRA and CDR2 YSYEKL. For the CDR3, the DNA is TGCGCCAGCAGTCAGGACGAAGGAGGGGCACGGACGGCTTTCTTT. This translates into CASSQDEGGARTAFF.

The table lists this clonotype with many counts. V gene TRBV2 combines with J gene TRBJ2-3, with 9 positions matching TRBD2. This CDR3 has 15 amino acids. Germline V gene sequence: CDR1 SNHLY, CDR2 FYNNEI. V shed 4 bases, J shed 1 base, and the junction held 3 bases outside the gene matches. CDR3 region: CASSVIAGGTDTQYF. DNA for the CDR3: TGTGCCAGCAGTGTAATAGCGGGGGGCACAGATACGCAGTATTTT.

This clonotype was picked up many times. V usage is TRBV24-1 and J usage is TRBJ1-5, with a weak D call TRBD1 (6 bases). This CDR3 is built from 14 residues. V was trimmed by 5 bases and J by 3 bases, leaving 10 bases between them. Looked up from germline, CDR1 is KGHDR and CDR2 is SFDVKD. In DNA form, the CDR3 reads TGTGCCACCAGTGGGACAGCGGCCAATCAGCCCCAGCATTTT. Encoded protein: CATSGTAANQPQHF.